Below, 15 T cell receptor beta chains from the same sample are listed, as sequenced in a study of shared clonotypes between healthy human individuals. Produced via immunoSEQ multiplex PCR; TCRdb's table is partial and in-frame only. Among approximately 500,000 clones, less than 96% were seen once, and the ten largest hold 0.06%. The sequenced sample was naive CD4+ T cells sorted from blood. Specified subset: CD45RA+ positively selected. All receptors come from a woman under 40 in good health.

The chain has TRBV5-1 and TRBJ2-7, with D uncertain. The CDR3 is 12 residues long. Per the germline V gene, CDR1 is SGHRS and CDR2 is YFSETQ. The V end lost 4 bases, the J end lost 1 base, and 6 bases lay between the germline ends. CDR3 sequence reads: CASSLPSYEQYF. The CDR3 DNA sequence: TGCGCCAGCAGCCTTCCTTCCTACGAGCAGTACTTC.

This clone has a single count. V gene TRBV11-2 combines with J gene TRBJ1-2; 9 bases agree with TRBD1. After removal of 6 bases from V and 5 bases from J, the junction contained 13 bases not matched to a gene. CDR1 and CDR2 (germline): SGHAT, FQNNGV. The CDR3 has 16 residues. CDR3 sequence reads: CASSTLRDRVGYGYTF. DNA for the CDR3: TGTGCCAGCAGTACCCTCCGGGACAGGGTTGGATATGGCTACACCTTC.

This clone is a singleton in its sample. This chain connects TRBV19 to TRBJ1-3; weak D call: TRBD1 (5 bases). Germline CDR1 LNHDA, CDR2 SQIVND (reference sequence). Trimming left V 9 bases short and J 0 bases short, with 9 bases between. The CDR3 spans 13 residues. DNA for the CDR3: TGTGCCAGCCAGGGAAACTCTGGAAACACCATATATTTT. It encodes CASQGNSGNTIYF.

This clone has more than one count but fewer than ten. The chain links TRBV18 to TRBJ2-2; D not resolved. In germline, CDR1 is KGHSH, CDR2 LQKENI. Trimming pared 6 bases from V and 1 base from J, leaving 12 bases between. The CDR3 has 15 residues. CDR3 nucleotides: TGTGCCAGCTCCCCCGGATGGGGGAACACCGGGGAGCTGTTTTTT. Its translation is CASSPGWGNTGELFF. Full variable domain (remainder filled in from reference TRBV18 and TRBJ2-2): NAGVMQNPRHLVRRRGQEARLRCSPMKGHSHVYWYRQLPEEGLKFMVYLQKENIIDESGMPKERFSAEFPKEGPSILRIQQVVRGDSAAYFCASSPGWGNTGELFFGEGSRLTVL.

This chain links TRBV18 with TRBJ2-7; D call uncertain. Trimming left V 3 bases short and J 3 bases short, with 9 bases between. From germline, CDR1 is KGHSH and CDR2 LQKENI. CDR3 length: 13 residues. The CDR3 here is CASSPAGGYEQYF. The CDR3 DNA is TGTGCCAGCTCACCTGCAGGTGGCTACGAGCAGTACTTC.

Only a few counts were recorded for this clone. Additional DNA sequences in this sample encode the identical CDR3. The CDR3 sequence is CASSSTGYEQYF. Here the CDR3 DNA reads TGTGCCAGCAGCTCCACTGGCTACGAGCAGTACTTC. The rearrangement uses TRBV11-2 and TRBJ2-7; D remains unclear. Germline V gene sequence: CDR1 SGHAT, CDR2 FQNNGV. The CDR3 totals 12 residues. Trimming removed 4 bases at V and 3 bases at J, with 7 bases between.

This rearrangement joins TRBV18 to TRBJ2-4; D remains ambiguous. Looked up from germline, CDR1 is KGHSH and CDR2 is LQKENI. The CDR3 is made up of 15 amino acids. The V end lost 3 bases, the J end lost 8 bases, and 17 bases lay between the germline ends. CDR3 residues: CASSPTFAVRDIQYF. CDR3 sequence (DNA): TGTGCCAGCTCACCGACCTTCGCGGTACGGGACATTCAGTACTTC. Full variable domain (rest looked up from reference TRBV18 and TRBJ2-4): NAGVMQNPRHLVRRRGQEARLRCSPMKGHSHVYWYRQLPEEGLKFMVYLQKENIIDESGMPKERFSAEFPKEGPSILRIQQVVRGDSAAYFCASSPTFAVRDIQYFGAGTRLSVL.

V usage is TRBV9 and J usage is TRBJ2-7; 12 bases are shared with TRBD2. V shed 0 bases and J 6 bases; nucleotides not matched to a gene: 4. Germline V gene lookup returns CDR1 SGDLS and CDR2 YYNGEE. The CDR3 is 15 amino acids. In DNA form, the CDR3 reads TGTGCCAGCAGCGTAGGTCTAGCGGGAGGGTCCGAGCAGTACTTC. Amino acids: CASSVGLAGGSEQYF.

The chain couples TRBV27 to TRBJ2-1; 9 bases are shared with TRBD1. The germline V gene encodes CDR1 MNHEY and CDR2 SMNVEV (reference sequence). J was trimmed by 2 bases and V by 6 bases; bases with no gene match: 8. CDR3 size: 16 residues. The CDR3 loop is CASRRDRDRAYNEQFF. CDR3 nucleotides: TGTGCCAGCAGGCGTGACCGGGACAGGGCCTACAATGAGCAGTTCTTC.

V gene TRBV29-1 combines with J gene TRBJ2-1; 8 bases are a match to TRBD2. CDR3 length equals 12 residues. The germline gives CDR1 SQVTM, CDR2 ANQGSEA. Germline trimming cut 6 bases from V and 8 bases from J; bases unmatched to any gene: 6. Here the CDR3 reads CSVQRETDEQFF. The CDR3 DNA reads TGCAGCGTCCAGCGGGAGACGGATGAGCAGTTCTTC.

The chain links TRBV27 to TRBJ2-3, with 8 nucleotides matching TRBD2. Germline-derived CDR1 and CDR2 are MNHEY and SMNVEV (reference sequence). With 4 bases clipped from V and 4 bases from J, the junction kept 7 bases outside the gene matches. The CDR3 covers 15 residues. The CDR3 coding sequence is TGTGCCAGCAGTTCGGTCGGGAGGGTCCCAGATACGCAGTATTTT. Translated: CASSSVGRVPDTQYF.

V and J are TRBV28 and TRBJ1-1, with a tentative D call TRBD1 (6 bases). This CDR3 region has 14 residues. Germline V lookup: CDR1 MDHEN, CDR2 SYDVKM. The V end lost 8 bases, the J end lost 2 bases, and 15 bases lay between the germline ends. This CDR3 is CASEGGGANTEAFF. In DNA, the CDR3 is TGTGCCAGCGAGGGGGGAGGGGCCAACACTGAAGCTTTCTTT. Complete variable domain (other parts from reference TRBV28 and TRBJ1-1): DVKVTQSSRYLVKRTGEKVFLECVQDMDHENMFWYRQDPGLGLRLIYFSYDVKMKEKGDIPEGYSVSREKKERFSLILESASTNQTSMYLCASEGGGANTEAFFGQGTRLTVV.

Details on this clone: The junction differs from germline at one of its ends, possibly a read error. The chain has TRBV28 and TRBJ2-7; TRBD1 might be the D (6 bases). The CDR3 extends over 14 amino acids. CDR1 is MDHEN, CDR2 SYDVKM, per germline. This chain's CDR3 is CASIAGQLSSEQYF. The CDR3 coding sequence is TGTGCCAGCATCGCAGGACAGCTGTCCTCCGAGCAGTACTTC. The whole variable domain, filled in from reference TRBV28 and TRBJ2-7, reads DVKVTQSSRYLVKRTGEKVFLECVQDMDHENMFWYRQDPGLGLRLIYFSYDVKMKEKGDIPEGYSVSREKKERFSLILESASTNQTSMYLCASIAGQLSSEQYFGPGTRLTVT.

The chain couples TRBV6-6 to TRBJ2-1; no clear D. Germline CDR1 MNHNY, CDR2 SVGAGI (reference sequence). The CDR3 length is 12 residues. V was cut by 6 bases and J by 10 bases, with 13 bases left in between. CDR3 amino acids: CASSRLEAEQFF. CDR3 sequence (DNA): TGTGCCAGCAGCAGACTCGAGGCAGAGCAGTTCTTC.

This chain joins TRBV18 and TRBJ2-2; D is possibly TRBD1 (5 bases). From germline, CDR1 is KGHSH and CDR2 LQKENI. There are 14 residues in the CDR3. Trimming removed 2 bases at V and 1 base at J, with 5 bases between. CDR3 coding DNA: TGTGCCAGCTCACCAGACAGGAACACCGGGGAGCTGTTTTTT. Its protein is CASSPDRNTGELFF. The full variable domain, its missing parts supplied by reference TRBV18 and TRBJ2-2, is NAGVMQNPRHLVRRRGQEARLRCSPMKGHSHVYWYRQLPEEGLKFMVYLQKENIIDESGMPKERFSAEFPKEGPSILRIQQVVRGDSAAYFCASSPDRNTGELFFGEGSRLTVL.